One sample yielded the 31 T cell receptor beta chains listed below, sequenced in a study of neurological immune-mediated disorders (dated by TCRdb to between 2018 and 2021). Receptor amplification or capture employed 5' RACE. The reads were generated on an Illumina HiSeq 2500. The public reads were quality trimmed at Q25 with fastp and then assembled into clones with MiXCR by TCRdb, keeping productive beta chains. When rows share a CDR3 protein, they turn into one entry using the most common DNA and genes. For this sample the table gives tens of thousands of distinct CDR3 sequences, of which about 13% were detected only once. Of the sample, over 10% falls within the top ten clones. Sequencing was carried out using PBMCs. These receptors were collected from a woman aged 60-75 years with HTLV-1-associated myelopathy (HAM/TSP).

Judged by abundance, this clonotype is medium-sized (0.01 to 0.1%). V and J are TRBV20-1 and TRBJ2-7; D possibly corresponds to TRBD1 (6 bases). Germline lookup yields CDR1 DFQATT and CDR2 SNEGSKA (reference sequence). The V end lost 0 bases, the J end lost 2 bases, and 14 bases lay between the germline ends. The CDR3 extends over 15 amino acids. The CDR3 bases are TGCAGTGCTAGAGAGGGGGCCAGACCACCCTACGAGCAGTACTTC. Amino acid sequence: CSAREGARPPYEQYF.

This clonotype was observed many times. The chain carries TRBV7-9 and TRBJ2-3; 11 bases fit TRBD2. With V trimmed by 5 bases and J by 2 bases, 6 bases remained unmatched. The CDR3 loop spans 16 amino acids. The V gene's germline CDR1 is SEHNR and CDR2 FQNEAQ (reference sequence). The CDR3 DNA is TGTGCCAGCAGCCGGACTAGCGGGCTCCCCACAGATACGCAGTATTTT. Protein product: CASSRTSGLPTDTQYF.

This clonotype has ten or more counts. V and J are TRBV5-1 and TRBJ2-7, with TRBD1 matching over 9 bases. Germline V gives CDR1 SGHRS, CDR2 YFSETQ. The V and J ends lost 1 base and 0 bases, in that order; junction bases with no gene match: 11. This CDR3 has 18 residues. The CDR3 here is CASSLRLGTQGASYEQYF. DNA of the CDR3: TGCGCCAGCAGCTTGCGTCTGGGGACACAGGGGGCCTCCTACGAGCAGTACTTC.

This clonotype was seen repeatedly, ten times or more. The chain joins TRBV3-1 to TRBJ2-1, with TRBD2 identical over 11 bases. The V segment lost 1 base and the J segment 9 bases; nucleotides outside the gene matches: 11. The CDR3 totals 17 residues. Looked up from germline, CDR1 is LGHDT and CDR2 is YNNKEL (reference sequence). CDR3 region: CASSQGERTSGSGEQFF. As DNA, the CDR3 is TGTGCCAGCAGCCAAGGGGAAAGGACTAGCGGGTCCGGTGAGCAGTTCTTC.

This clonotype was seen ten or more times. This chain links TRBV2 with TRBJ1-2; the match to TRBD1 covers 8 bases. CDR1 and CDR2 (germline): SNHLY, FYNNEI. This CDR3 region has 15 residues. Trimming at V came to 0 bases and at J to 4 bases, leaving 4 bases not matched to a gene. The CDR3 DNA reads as TGTGCCAGCAGTGAAGCAGACAGGGGAGTCTATGGCTACACCTTC. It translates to CASSEADRGVYGYTF.

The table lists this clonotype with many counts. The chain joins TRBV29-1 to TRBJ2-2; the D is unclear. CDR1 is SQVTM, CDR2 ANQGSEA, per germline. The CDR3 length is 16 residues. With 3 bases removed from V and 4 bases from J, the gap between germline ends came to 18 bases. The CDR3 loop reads CSVESVGSLGTGELFF. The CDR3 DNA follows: TGCAGCGTTGAGTCGGTCGGCTCATTGGGCACCGGGGAGCTGTTTTTT.

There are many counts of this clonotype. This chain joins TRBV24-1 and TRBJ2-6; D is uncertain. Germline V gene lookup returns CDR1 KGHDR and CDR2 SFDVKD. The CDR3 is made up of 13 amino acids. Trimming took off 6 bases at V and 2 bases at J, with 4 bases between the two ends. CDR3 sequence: CATSTAGANVLTF. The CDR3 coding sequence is TGTGCCACCAGTACAGCTGGGGCCAACGTCCTGACTTTC.

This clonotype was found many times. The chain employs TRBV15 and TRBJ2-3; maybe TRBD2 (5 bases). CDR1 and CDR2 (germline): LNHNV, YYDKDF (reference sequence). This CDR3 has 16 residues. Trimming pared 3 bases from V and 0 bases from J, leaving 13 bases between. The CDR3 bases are TGTGCCACCAGCAGTGCGCGGACTGGAAGCACAGATACGCAGTATTTT. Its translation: CATSSARTGSTDTQYF.

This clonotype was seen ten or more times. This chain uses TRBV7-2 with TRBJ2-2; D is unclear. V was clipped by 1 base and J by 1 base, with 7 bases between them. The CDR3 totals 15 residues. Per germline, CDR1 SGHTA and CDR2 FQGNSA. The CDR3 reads CASSLVGRNTGELFF. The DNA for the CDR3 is TGTGCCAGCAGCTTAGTAGGGCGGAACACCGGGGAGCTGTTTTTT.

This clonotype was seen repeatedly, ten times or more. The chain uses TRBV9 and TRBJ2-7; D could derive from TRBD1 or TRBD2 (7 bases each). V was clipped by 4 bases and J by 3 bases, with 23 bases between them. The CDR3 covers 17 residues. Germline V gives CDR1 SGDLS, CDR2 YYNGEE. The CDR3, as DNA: TGTGCCAGCAGCCCTCGTTGGGGGGGGACAGCCCGCTACGAGCAGTACTTC. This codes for CASSPRWGGTARYEQYF.

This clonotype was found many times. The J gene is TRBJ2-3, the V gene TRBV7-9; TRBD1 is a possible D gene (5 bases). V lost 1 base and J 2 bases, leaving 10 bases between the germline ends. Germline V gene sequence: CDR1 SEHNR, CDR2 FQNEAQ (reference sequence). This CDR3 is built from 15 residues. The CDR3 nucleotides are TGTGCCAGCAGCTTAGAAGGGGCAATCACAGATACGCAGTATTTT. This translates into CASSLEGAITDTQYF. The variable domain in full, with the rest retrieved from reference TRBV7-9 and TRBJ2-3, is DTGVSQNPRHKITKRGQNVTFRCDPISEHNRLYWYRQTLGQGPEFLTYFQNEAQLEKSRLLSDRFSAERPKGSFSTLEIQRTEQGDSAMYLCASSLEGAITDTQYFGPGTRLTVL.

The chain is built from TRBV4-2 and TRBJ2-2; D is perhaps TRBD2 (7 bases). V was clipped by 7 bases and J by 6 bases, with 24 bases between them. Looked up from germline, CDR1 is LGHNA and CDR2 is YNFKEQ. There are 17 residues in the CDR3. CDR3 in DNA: TGTGCCAGCACCTTATATGGGGGGGGCGGTGGAGCCGGGGAGCTGTTTTTT. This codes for CASTLYGGGGGAGELFF.

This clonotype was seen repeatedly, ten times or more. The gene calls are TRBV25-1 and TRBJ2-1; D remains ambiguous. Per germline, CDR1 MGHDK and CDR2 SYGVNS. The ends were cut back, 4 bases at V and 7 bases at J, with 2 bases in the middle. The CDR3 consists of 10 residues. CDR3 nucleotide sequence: TGTGCCAGCAGTGGGAATGAGCAGTTCTTC. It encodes CASSGNEQFF.

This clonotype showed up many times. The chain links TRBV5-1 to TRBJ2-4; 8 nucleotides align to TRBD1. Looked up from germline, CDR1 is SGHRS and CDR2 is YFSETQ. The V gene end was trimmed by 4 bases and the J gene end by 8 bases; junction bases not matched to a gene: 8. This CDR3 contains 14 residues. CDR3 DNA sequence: TGCGCCAGCAGCATCGGACAGGGCCGGGACATTCAGTACTTC. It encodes CASSIGQGRDIQYF.

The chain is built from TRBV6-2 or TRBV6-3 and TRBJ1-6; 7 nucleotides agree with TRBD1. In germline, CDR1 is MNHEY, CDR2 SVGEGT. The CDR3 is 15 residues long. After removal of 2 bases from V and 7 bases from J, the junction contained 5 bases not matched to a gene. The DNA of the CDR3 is TGTGCCAGCAGTTACCAGGGGGTAGTGAATTCACCCCTCCACTTT. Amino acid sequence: CASSYQGVVNSPLHF.

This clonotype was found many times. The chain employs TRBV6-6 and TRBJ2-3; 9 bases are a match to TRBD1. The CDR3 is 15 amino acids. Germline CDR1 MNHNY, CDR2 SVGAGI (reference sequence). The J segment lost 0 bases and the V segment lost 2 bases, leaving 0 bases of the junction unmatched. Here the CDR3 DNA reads TGTGCCAGCAGTTACGGGACAGGGAGCACAGATACGCAGTATTTT. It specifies CASSYGTGSTDTQYF.

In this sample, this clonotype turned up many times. For the CDR3, the DNA is TGTGCCAGCAGTCAGGGCGGGGGTCACACCGGGGAGCTGTTTTTT. It yields the protein CASSQGGGHTGELFF. V gene TRBV7-2 combines with J gene TRBJ2-2; TRBD2 matches at 7 bases. CDR3 length equals 15 residues. Germline values: CDR1 SGHTA, CDR2 FQGNSA. With 6 bases clipped from V and 3 bases from J, the junction kept 7 bases outside the gene matches.

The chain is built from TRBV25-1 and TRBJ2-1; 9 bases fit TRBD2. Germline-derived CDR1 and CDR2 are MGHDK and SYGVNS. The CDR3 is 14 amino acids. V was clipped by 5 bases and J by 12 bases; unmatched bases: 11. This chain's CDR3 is CASSKGLADLRQFF. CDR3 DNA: TGTGCCAGCAGTAAGGGACTAGCTGACTTAAGGCAGTTCTTC.

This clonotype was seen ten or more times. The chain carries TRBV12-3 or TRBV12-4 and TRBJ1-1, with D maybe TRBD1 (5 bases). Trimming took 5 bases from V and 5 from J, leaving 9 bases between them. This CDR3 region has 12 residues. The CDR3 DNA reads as TGTGCCAGCAGTATCCGGGGGACTGAAGCTTTCTTT. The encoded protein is CASSIRGTEAFF.

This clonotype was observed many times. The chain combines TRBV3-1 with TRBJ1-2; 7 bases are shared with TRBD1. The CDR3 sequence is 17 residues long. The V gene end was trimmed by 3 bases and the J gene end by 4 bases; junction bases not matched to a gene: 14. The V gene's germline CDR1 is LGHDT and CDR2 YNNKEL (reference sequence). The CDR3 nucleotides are TGTGCCAGCAGCCACCAGGGACAGCCAAACCTCTTCTATGGCTACACCTTC. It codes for CASSHQGQPNLFYGYTF.

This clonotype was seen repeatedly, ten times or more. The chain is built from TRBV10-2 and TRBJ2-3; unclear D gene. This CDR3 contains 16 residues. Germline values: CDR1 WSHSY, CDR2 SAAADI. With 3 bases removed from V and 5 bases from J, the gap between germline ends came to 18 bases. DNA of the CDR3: TGCGCCAGCAGTGAAGAGAGGCTTGTCCGGCAAGATACGCAGTATTTT. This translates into CASSEERLVRQDTQYF.

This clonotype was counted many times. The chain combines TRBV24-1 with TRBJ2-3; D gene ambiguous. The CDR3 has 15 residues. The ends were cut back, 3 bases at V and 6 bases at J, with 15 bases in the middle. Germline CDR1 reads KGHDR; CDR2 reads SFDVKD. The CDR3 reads CATSDNQWLGDTQYF. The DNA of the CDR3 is TGTGCCACCAGTGATAACCAGTGGTTGGGGGATACGCAGTATTTT.

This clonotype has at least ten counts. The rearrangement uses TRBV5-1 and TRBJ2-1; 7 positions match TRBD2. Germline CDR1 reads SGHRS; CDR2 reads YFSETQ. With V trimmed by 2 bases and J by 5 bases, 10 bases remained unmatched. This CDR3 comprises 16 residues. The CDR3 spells CASSFAGSSGNNEQFF. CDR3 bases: TGCGCCAGCAGCTTTGCCGGGTCTAGCGGAAACAATGAGCAGTTCTTC.

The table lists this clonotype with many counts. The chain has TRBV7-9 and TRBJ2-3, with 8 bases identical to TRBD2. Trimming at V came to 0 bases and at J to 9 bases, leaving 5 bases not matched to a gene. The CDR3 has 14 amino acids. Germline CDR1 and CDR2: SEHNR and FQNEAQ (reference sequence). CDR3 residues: CASSLALAVETQYF. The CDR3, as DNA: TGTGCCAGCAGCTTAGCACTAGCGGTTGAAACGCAGTATTTT.

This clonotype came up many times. The CDR3 reads CASSPVAVSSYNEQFF. The CDR3 DNA sequence: TGTGCCAGCAGTCCCGTAGCGGTCTCCTCCTACAATGAGCAGTTCTTC. The chain links TRBV27 to TRBJ2-1, with TRBD2 as a possible D gene (6 bases). Germline lookup yields CDR1 MNHEY and CDR2 SMNVEV (reference sequence). Between the trimmed V and J ends, which lost 5 bases and 0 bases, there was a span of 14 bases. There are 16 residues in the CDR3.

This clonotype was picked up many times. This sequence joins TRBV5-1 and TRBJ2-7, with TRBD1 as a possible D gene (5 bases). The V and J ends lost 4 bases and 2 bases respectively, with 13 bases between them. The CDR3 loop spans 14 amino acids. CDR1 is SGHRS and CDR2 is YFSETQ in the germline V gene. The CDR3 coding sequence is TGCGCCAGCAGCAGTGGGGCCGATACCTACGAGCAGTACTTC. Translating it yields CASSSGADTYEQYF.

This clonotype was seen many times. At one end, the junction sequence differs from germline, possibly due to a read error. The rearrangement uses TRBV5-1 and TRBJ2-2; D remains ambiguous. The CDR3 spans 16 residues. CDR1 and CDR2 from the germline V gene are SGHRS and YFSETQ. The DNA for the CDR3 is TGCGCCAGCAGCTTGCTGGACGGAGTGTACACCAGGGAGCTGTTTTTT. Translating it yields CASSLLDGVYTRELFF.

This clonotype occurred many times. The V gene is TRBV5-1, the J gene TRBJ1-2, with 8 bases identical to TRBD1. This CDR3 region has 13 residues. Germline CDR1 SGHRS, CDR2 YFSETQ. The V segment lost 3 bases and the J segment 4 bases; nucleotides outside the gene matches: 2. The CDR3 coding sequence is TGCGCCAGCAGCTACGACAGGGGCTATGGCTACACCTTC. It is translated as CASSYDRGYGYTF. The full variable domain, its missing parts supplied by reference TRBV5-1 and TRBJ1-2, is KAGVTQTPRYLIKTRGQQVTLSCSPISGHRSVSWYQQTPGQGLQFLFEYFSETQRNKGNFPGRFSGRQFSNSRSEMNVSTLELGDSALYLCASSYDRGYGYTFGSGTRLTVV.

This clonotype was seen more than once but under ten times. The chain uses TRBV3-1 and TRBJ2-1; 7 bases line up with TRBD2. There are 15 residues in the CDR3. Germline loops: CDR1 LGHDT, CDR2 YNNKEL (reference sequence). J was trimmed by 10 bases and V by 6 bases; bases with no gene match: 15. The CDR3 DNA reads TGTGCCAGCAGTCCCCCGGGACTACGCACTTCCGAGCAGTTCTTC. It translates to CASSPPGLRTSEQFF.

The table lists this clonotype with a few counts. The CDR3 protein is CASSYSLGPNYGYTF. The CDR3 DNA sequence: TGTGCCAGCAGTTACTCTCTAGGGCCTAACTATGGCTACACCTTC. The V and J genes are TRBV6-5 and TRBJ1-2; D is unclear. Trimming removed 0 bases from V and 0 bases from J, with 8 bases in between. Germline CDR1 reads MNHEY; CDR2 reads SVGAGI. There are 15 residues in the CDR3.

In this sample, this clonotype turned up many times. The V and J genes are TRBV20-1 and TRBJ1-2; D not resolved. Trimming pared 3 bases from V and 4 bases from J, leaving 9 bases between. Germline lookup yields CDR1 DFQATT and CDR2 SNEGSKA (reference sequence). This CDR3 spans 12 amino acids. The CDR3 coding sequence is TGCAGTGCTAGCCCGAGATCCTATGGCTACACCTTC. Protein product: CSASPRSYGYTF.